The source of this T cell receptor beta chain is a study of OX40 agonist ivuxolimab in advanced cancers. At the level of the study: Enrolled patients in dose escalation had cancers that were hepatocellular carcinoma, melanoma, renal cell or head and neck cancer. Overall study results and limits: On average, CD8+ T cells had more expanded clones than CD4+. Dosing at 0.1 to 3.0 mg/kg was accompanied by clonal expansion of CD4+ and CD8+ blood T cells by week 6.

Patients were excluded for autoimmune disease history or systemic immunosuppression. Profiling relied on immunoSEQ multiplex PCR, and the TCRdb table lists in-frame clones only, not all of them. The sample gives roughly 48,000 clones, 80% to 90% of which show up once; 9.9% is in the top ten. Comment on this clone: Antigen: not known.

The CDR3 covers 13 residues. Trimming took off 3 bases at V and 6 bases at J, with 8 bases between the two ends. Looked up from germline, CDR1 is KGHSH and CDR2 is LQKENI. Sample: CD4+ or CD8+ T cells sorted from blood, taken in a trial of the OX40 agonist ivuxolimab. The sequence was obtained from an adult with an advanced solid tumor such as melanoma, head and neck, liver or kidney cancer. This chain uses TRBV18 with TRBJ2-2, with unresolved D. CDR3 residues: CASSPLNPGELFF. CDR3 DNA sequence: TGTGCCAGCTCACCCCTTAACCCCGGGGAGCTGTTTTTT.